The T cell receptor (beta chain) described here comes from a study of molecular identifiers for immune sequencing clone quantification. Study-wide results and caveats: A single cell's spiked Jurkat TCR RNA was reportedly detectable among about a million naive cells.

This clonotype was picked up many times. Its antigen remains unknown. MiXCR, applied by TCRdb to the PCR reads, yields one record per CDR3 protein. The repertoire has approximately 590,000 distinct CDR3 sequences, over 25% of them found once; the top ten carry about 0.81%. Germline V gene lookup returns CDR1 SGHDT and CDR2 YYEEEE. V lost 0 bases and J lost 5, with 12 bases in between. CDR3 length equals 14 residues. Sorting recovered naive CD8 T cells on a CD8+CD4-CCR7+CD45RA+ profile. The rearrangement joins TRBV5-6 to TRBJ2-7, with D unresolved. Sequenced material: naive CD8+ T cells from blood, with Jurkat cell RNA spiked in. Regarding subset: FACS-sorted CD8+CD4-CCR7+CD45RA+ naive T cells. The source is a human donor in good health. Some libraries in this study had Jurkat cell RNA spiked in. CDR3 DNA: TGTGCCAGCAGCTTGGGAGCGAATCTGGACGAGCAGTACTTC. Amino acid sequence: CASSLGANLDEQYF.